These 24 T cell receptor beta chains originate from one sample sequenced in a study of CD8+ T cells in alopecia areata. As to treatment: oral pan-JAK inhibitor, 5-10 mg twice daily. Sequencing templates came from extracted RNA that was reverse transcribed into cDNA. Some clones are missing from TCRdb's copy, which holds only in-frame ones; the method was immunoSEQ multiplex PCR. This table holds about 190,000 clones, less than 65% found once. Source: CD4+ T cells sorted from blood, taken at week 4, from a patient treated with tofacitinib. These receptor sequences come from a human donor with alopecia areata.

The J gene is TRBJ2-3, the V gene TRBV2, with D uncertain. This CDR3 has 15 residues. Germline V gene sequence: CDR1 SNHLY, CDR2 FYNNEI. The V end was cut by 6 bases, the J end by 4 bases, with 17 bases between. The CDR3 nucleotides read TGTGCCAGCAGAAGACTCGACCTGCAGGCAGATACGCAGTATTTT. It yields the protein CASRRLDLQADTQYF. The whole variable domain, filled in from reference TRBV2 and TRBJ2-3, reads EPEVTQTPSHQVTQMGQEVILRCVPISNHLYFYWYRQILGQKVEFLVSFYNNEISEKSEIFDDQFSVERPDGSNFTLKIRSTKLEDSAMYFCASRRLDLQADTQYFGPGTRLTVL.

The V and J genes are TRBV23-1 and TRBJ2-1; D is perhaps TRBD1 (6 bases). TRBV23-1 is an ORF for which the function is uncertain. The V end was cut by 7 bases, the J end by 6 bases, with 13 bases between. The CDR3 loop spans 13 amino acids. The CDR3 DNA follows: TGCGCCAGCATAGGACAGAGAATCAATGAGCAGTTCTTC. This sequence encodes CASIGQRINEQFF.

This clone was picked up one time. The chain employs TRBV4-3 and TRBJ2-7; D is unresolved. The V end lost 0 bases, the J end lost 0 bases, and 6 bases lay between the germline ends. Germline V CDR1 and CDR2: LGHNA, YSLEER. The CDR3 has 14 amino acids. DNA for the CDR3: TGCGCCAGCAGCCAAGATTGGAGCTCCTACGAGCAGTACTTC. It codes for CASSQDWSSYEQYF.

This chain uses TRBV19 with TRBJ2-5; 7 positions agree with TRBD1. CDR1 LNHDA and CDR2 SQIVND come from the germline V gene (reference sequence). Trimming cost V 1 base and J 4 bases; bases outside gene matches: 6. The length of the CDR3 is 15 residues. Here the CDR3 reads CASSIVQGSGETQYF. CDR3 DNA: TGTGCCAGTAGTATAGTACAGGGGAGTGGAGAGACCCAGTACTTC.

Remarks on this clone: Other DNA sequences in the sample encode the same CDR3. V usage is TRBV29-1 and J usage is TRBJ1-1; no clear D. V lost 2 bases and J lost 0, with 7 bases in between. The CDR3 is 13 residues long. Germline V gives CDR1 SQVTM, CDR2 ANQGSEA. The CDR3 here is CSVERRMNTEAFF. The CDR3, as DNA: TGCAGCGTTGAACGGAGGATGAACACTGAAGCTTTCTTT.

The rearrangement joins TRBV30 to TRBJ1-5, with D tentatively TRBD1 (6 bases). The germline V and J ends were trimmed by 4 bases and 6 bases, with 13 bases remaining between them. Germline V CDR1 and CDR2: GTSNPN, SVGIG (reference sequence). The CDR3 loop spans 13 amino acids. CDR3: CAWTQGGGQPQHF. CDR3 in DNA: TGTGCCTGGACACAGGGTGGAGGTCAGCCCCAGCATTTT.

This chain links TRBV7-2 with TRBJ1-2; D remains unclear. CDR3 size: 13 residues. Germline V lookup: CDR1 SGHTA, CDR2 FQGNSA. The V end lost 5 bases, the J end lost 7 bases, and 14 bases lay between the germline ends. CDR3 in DNA: TGTGCCAGCAGCGATTCATCCGAGGGTGGCTACACCTTC. Protein product: CASSDSSEGGYTF.

The rearrangement uses TRBV5-1 and TRBJ1-6; 8 bases match TRBD1. Losses at the gene ends were 0 bases for V and 7 bases for J; bases not matched to a gene: 0. The CDR3 has 14 amino acids. CDR1 and CDR2 from the germline V gene are SGHRS and YFSETQ. The CDR3 region is CASSLDRGNSPLHF. CDR3 DNA sequence: TGCGCCAGCAGCTTGGACAGGGGGAATTCACCCCTCCACTTT. Drawing the rest from reference TRBV5-1 and TRBJ1-6, the complete variable domain is KAGVTQTPRYLIKTRGQQVTLSCSPISGHRSVSWYQQTPGQGLQFLFEYFSETQRNKGNFPGRFSGRQFSNSRSEMNVSTLELGDSALYLCASSLDRGNSPLHFGNGTRLTVT.

To note about this clone: One junction end disagrees with the germline gene, perhaps due to a read error. This chain joins TRBV29-1 and TRBJ1-2; possible D gene TRBD1, 6 bases. This CDR3 is 12 amino acids long. CDR1 is SQVTM, CDR2 ANQGSEA, per germline. The CDR3 protein is CSVGTGKRGTSF. The CDR3 nucleotides are TGCAGCGTTGGCACAGGGAAGAGGGGTACGTCCTTC.

The CDR3 sequence: CSASPEGHSYEQYF. The DNA of the CDR3 is TGCAGCGCATCACCAGAGGGACACTCCTACGAGCAGTACTTC. V usage is TRBV29-1 and J usage is TRBJ2-7; TRBD1 might be the D (6 bases). From germline, CDR1 is SQVTM and CDR2 ANQGSEA. Trimming removed 7 bases from V and 0 bases from J, with 16 bases in between. There are 14 residues in the CDR3.

The chain employs TRBV11-2 and TRBJ2-3; 7 nucleotides agree with TRBD1. Germline CDR1 SGHAT, CDR2 FQNNGV. The CDR3 sequence is 18 residues long. Trimming cost V 4 bases and J 5 bases; bases outside gene matches: 18. The CDR3 nucleotides are TGTGCCAGCAGCTCCCCCGGTCAGAGGGGGCGAAGGGGAGATACGCAGTATTTT. Amino acid sequence: CASSSPGQRGRRGDTQYF.

J is TRBJ1-5 and V is TRBV30, with D unclear. Trimming took 1 base from V and 6 from J, leaving 13 bases between them. The CDR3 is made up of 14 amino acids. Germline values: CDR1 GTSNPN, CDR2 SVGIG (reference sequence). CDR3 nucleotide sequence: TGTGCCTGGAGTGGTAGCACTATCCGTCAGCCCCAGCATTTT. Residues: CAWSGSTIRQPQHF.

The chain has TRBV6-5 and TRBJ2-6; D is possibly TRBD1 (5 bases). The V end lost 3 bases, the J end lost 2 bases, and 8 bases lay between the germline ends. Germline lookup yields CDR1 MNHEY and CDR2 SVGAGI. The CDR3 sequence is 15 residues long. Here the CDR3 reads CASSYPRAGANVLTF. The CDR3 DNA sequence: TGTGCCAGCAGTTATCCCAGGGCTGGGGCCAACGTCCTGACTTTC.

This clone was seen a handful of times. This CDR3 is CAWKGTGNSLGYTF. The DNA of the CDR3 is TGTGCCTGGAAGGGGACAGGAAATAGTCTTGGCTACACCTTC. The V gene is TRBV30, the J gene TRBJ1-2; 8 nucleotides align to TRBD1. The CDR3 covers 14 residues. Germline V gene sequence: CDR1 GTSNPN, CDR2 SVGIG (reference sequence). V gave up 4 bases and J gave up 7 bases; unmatched junction bases: 11.

This clone has just a few counts. V and J are TRBV11-2 and TRBJ1-2, with D maybe TRBD1 (6 bases). Trimming stripped 1 base from V and 6 bases from J, with 9 bases between. The CDR3 contains 13 residues. Germline CDR1 reads SGHAT; CDR2 reads FQNNGV. The CDR3 DNA is TGTGCCAGCAGCTTAGTCAGGGGACATGGCTACACCTTC. Translating gives CASSLVRGHGYTF.

CDR3 sequence: CASSQVYEKLFF. The CDR3, as DNA: TGCGCCAGCAGCCAAGTTTACGAAAAACTGTTTTTT. The gene calls are TRBV4-1 and TRBJ1-4, with D unresolved. V was trimmed by 1 base and J by 8 bases, leaving 5 bases between them. The CDR3 runs 12 residues. Per the germline V gene, CDR1 is MGHRA and CDR2 is YSYEKL.

This chain connects TRBV29-1 to TRBJ2-5, with D possibly called TRBD1 or TRBD2 (6 bases each). Germline CDR1 reads SQVTM; CDR2 reads ANQGSEA. Trimming took 5 bases from V and 7 from J, leaving 11 bases between them. CDR3 size: 11 residues. The CDR3 sequence: CSVHEGGTQYF. The CDR3 DNA reads TGCAGCGTTCACGAGGGGGGGACCCAGTACTTC. Using reference TRBV29-1 and TRBJ2-5 for the parts outside the CDR3, the full variable domain is SAVISQKPSRDICQRGTSLTIQCQVDSQVTMMFWYRQQPGQSLTLIATANQGSEATYESGFVIDKFPISRPNLTFSTLTVSNMSPEDSSIYLCSVHEGGTQYFGPGTRLLVL.

The chain couples TRBV15 to TRBJ1-4, with 9 bases aligning to TRBD1. The V gene's germline CDR1 is LNHNV and CDR2 YYDKDF (reference sequence). V lost 3 bases to trimming and J lost 6 bases; unmatched junction nucleotides: 2. The CDR3 extends over 14 amino acids. This chain's CDR3 is CATSRGQGDEKLFF. DNA for the CDR3: TGTGCCACCAGCAGGGGACAGGGCGATGAAAAACTGTTTTTT.

This chain uses TRBV7-9 with TRBJ1-1, with D perhaps TRBD1 (5 bases). With 5 bases removed from V and 5 bases from J, the gap between germline ends came to 9 bases. The CDR3 covers 12 residues. Per germline, CDR1 SEHNR and CDR2 FQNEAQ (reference sequence). CDR3 loop: CASSPGRTEAFF. The CDR3 region has the DNA TGTGCCAGCAGCCCAGGGAGGACTGAAGCTTTCTTT.

Regarding this clone: The same CDR3 can be traced to other DNA sequences in this sample. This chain connects TRBV5-1 to TRBJ2-3, with D maybe TRBD1 (5 bases). Germline lookup yields CDR1 SGHRS and CDR2 YFSETQ. Trimming took 0 bases from V and 0 from J, leaving 5 bases between them. The CDR3 sequence is 14 residues long. The CDR3 bases are TGCGCCAGCAGCTTGGCAGGGAGCACAGATACGCAGTATTTT. It translates to CASSLAGSTDTQYF. The full variable domain, completed using reference TRBV5-1 and TRBJ2-3, is KAGVTQTPRYLIKTRGQQVTLSCSPISGHRSVSWYQQTPGQGLQFLFEYFSETQRNKGNFPGRFSGRQFSNSRSEMNVSTLELGDSALYLCASSLAGSTDTQYFGPGTRLTVL.

The chain couples TRBV11-3 to TRBJ2-2; 9 bases match TRBD1. Germline CDR1 and CDR2: SGHNT and YENEEA. CDR3 length equals 16 residues. Trimming cost V 6 bases and J 0 bases; bases outside gene matches: 5. CDR3 region: CASRPRQGANTGELFF. CDR3 DNA: TGTGCCAGCAGACCGCGACAGGGGGCGAACACCGGGGAGCTGTTTTTT.

CDR3 sequence (DNA): TGCAGCGTTGACGGGGGGCCCGATGGCTACACCTTC. This codes for CSVDGGPDGYTF. The chain couples TRBV29-1 to TRBJ1-2; D might be TRBD1 (6 bases). CDR1 is SQVTM and CDR2 is ANQGSEA in the germline V gene. Trimming took off 3 bases at V and 6 bases at J, with 11 bases between the two ends. The CDR3 is 12 amino acids.

This clone was observed a few times. V is TRBV29-1 and J is TRBJ1-1; no firm D call. The germline gives CDR1 SQVTM, CDR2 ANQGSEA. The CDR3 loop spans 11 amino acids. Trimming pared 6 bases from V and 4 bases from J, leaving 9 bases between. CDR3 DNA sequence: TGCAGCGTGCACCGACGCACTGAAGCTTTCTTT. Protein product: CSVHRRTEAFF.

This clone was counted only a few times. The chain has TRBV11-3 and TRBJ1-2, with a possible D match to TRBD1 (5 bases). CDR3 length: 13 amino acids. With 5 bases removed from V and 7 bases from J, the gap between germline ends came to 14 bases. Germline CDR1 and CDR2: SGHNT and YENEEA. Here the CDR3 DNA reads TGTGCCAGCAGCCGCACAGAGGGACCTGGCTACACCTTC. Amino acids: CASSRTEGPGYTF.